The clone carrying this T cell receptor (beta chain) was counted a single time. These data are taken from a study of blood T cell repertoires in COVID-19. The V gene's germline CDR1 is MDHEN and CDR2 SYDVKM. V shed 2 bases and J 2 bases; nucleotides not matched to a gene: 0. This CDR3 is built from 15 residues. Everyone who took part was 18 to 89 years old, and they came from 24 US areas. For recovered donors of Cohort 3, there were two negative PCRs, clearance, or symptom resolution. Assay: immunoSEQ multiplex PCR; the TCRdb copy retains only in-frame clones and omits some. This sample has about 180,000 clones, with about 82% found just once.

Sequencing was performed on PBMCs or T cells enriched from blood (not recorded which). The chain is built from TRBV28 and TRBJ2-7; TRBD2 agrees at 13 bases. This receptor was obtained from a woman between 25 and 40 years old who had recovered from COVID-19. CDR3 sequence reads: CASSLTSGRAYEQYF. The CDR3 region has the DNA TGTGCCAGCAGTTTAACTAGCGGGAGGGCCTACGAGCAGTACTTC.